This TCR beta chain was recorded in a study of blood T cell repertoires in COVID-19. Whole-study context: There were acute and convalescent COVID-19 samples, and they came from the United States, Italy and Spain. PBMCs, B-cell-depleted T cells, or T cells were the source of the cDNA or gDNA that made up the material.

Germline V gives CDR1 SNHLY, CDR2 FYNNEI. The length of the CDR3 is 16 residues. V lost 4 bases, J lost 8 bases, and 12 bases stayed unmatched. Authors' processing steps: Estimated nucleated cell counts came from reference gene primer amplification. This table comes from immunoSEQ multiplex PCR, and its TCRdb copy is limited to in-frame clones, with some not included. From that table come the V and J calls and clone size; the DNA was used to work out D and trimming. The sample shows over 250,000 clones, 89% of them seen only once. The TCR originated in a man aged 45 to 65 with acute or convalescent COVID-19. The specimen sequenced was peripheral blood. The chain joins TRBV2 to TRBJ2-1; 9 nucleotides align to TRBD2. CDR3 sequence reads: CASSAPGASGDDEQFF. DNA for the CDR3: TGTGCCAGCAGTGCTCCTGGGGCTAGCGGGGATGATGAGCAGTTCTTC.